These T cell receptor beta chains were read from a single sample in a study of blood T cells in healthy people across ages. MiXCR was run by TCRdb on the 5' RACE reads, yielding one entry per CDR3 protein. The table includes about 1.7 million distinct CDR3 sequences, about 30% detected once. Sequenced material: blood. The receptors shown here come from a woman in her 30s in good health. Both conserved end residues are part of each CDR3. Each record gives: clone size, D gene, J gene, V gene, CDR3 protein, CDR3 DNA. D genes are given only for firm matches. Not every row has a clone size; where given, it reads once, few, many or a size class.

abundance: .; d_gene: TRBD1; j_gene: TRBJ2-7; v_gene: TRBV7-9; CDR3aa: CASSSPRDRATYEQYF; CDR3nt: TGTGCCAGCAGCTCCCCCCGGGACAGGGCCACCTACGAGCAGTACTTC
abundance: .; d_gene: .; j_gene: TRBJ2-1; v_gene: TRBV15; CDR3aa: CATSRDDPTNEQFF; CDR3nt: TGTGCCACCAGCAGAGATGACCCCACGAATGAGCAGTTCTTC
abundance: .; d_gene: TRBD2; j_gene: TRBJ2-7; v_gene: TRBV10-3; CDR3aa: CATNGGLAGVYEQYF; CDR3nt: TGTGCCACCAACGGGGGACTAGCGGGGGTCTACGAGCAGTACTTC
abundance: .; d_gene: .; j_gene: TRBJ1-5; v_gene: TRBV28; CDR3aa: CASSLPPDSFDTQPQHF; CDR3nt: TGTGCCAGCAGTTTGCCTCCGGACAGTTTTGACACTCAGCCCCAGCATTTT
abundance: .; d_gene: .; j_gene: TRBJ1-6; v_gene: TRBV7-2; CDR3aa: CASSFGAPGSLHF; CDR3nt: TGTGCCAGCAGCTTTGGGGCCCCGGGGTCCCTCCACTTT
abundance: few; d_gene: .; j_gene: TRBJ2-7; v_gene: TRBV5-6; CDR3aa: CASTNGLGEQYF; CDR3nt: TGTGCCAGCACCAACGGGCTGGGCGAGCAGTACTTC
abundance: .; d_gene: TRBD2; j_gene: TRBJ2-4; v_gene: TRBV29-1; CDR3aa: CSHARLAGYEQYF; CDR3nt: TGCAGCCACGCTCGGCTAGCGGGTTATGAGCAGTACTTC
abundance: .; d_gene: .; j_gene: TRBJ2-3; v_gene: TRBV6-4; CDR3aa: CASSPMGRLTTDTQYF; CDR3nt: TGTGCCAGCAGCCCGATGGGTCGACTCACCACAGATACGCAGTATTTT
abundance: once; d_gene: TRBD2; j_gene: TRBJ2-1; v_gene: TRBV20-1; CDR3aa: CSAALAGAGNEQFF; CDR3nt: TGCAGTGCTGCCCTAGCGGGAGCGGGGAATGAGCAGTTCTTC
abundance: few; d_gene: .; j_gene: TRBJ2-7; v_gene: TRBV10-2; CDR3aa: CASSEASSYEQYF; CDR3nt: TGCGCCAGCAGTGAGGCTAGCAGCTACGAGCAGTACTTC
abundance: many; d_gene: .; j_gene: TRBJ2-5; v_gene: TRBV2; CDR3aa: CASSEVRETQYF; CDR3nt: TGTGCCAGCAGTGAAGTTCGAGAGACCCAGTACTTC
abundance: .; d_gene: .; j_gene: TRBJ1-2; v_gene: TRBV7-2; CDR3aa: CASSGQSSYGYTF; CDR3nt: TGTGCCAGCAGCGGACAGTCTAGCTATGGCTACACCTTC
abundance: few; d_gene: TRBD2; j_gene: TRBJ2-1; v_gene: TRBV7-9; CDR3aa: CASSSGLAPDNERFF; CDR3nt: TGTGCCAGCAGCTCCGGACTAGCGCCGGACAATGAGCGGTTCTTC
abundance: .; d_gene: TRBD1; j_gene: TRBJ1-1; v_gene: TRBV10-2; CDR3aa: CASSEDRVGHTEAFF; CDR3nt: TGCGCCAGCAGTGAGGACAGGGTAGGCCACACTGAAGCTTTCTTT
abundance: .; d_gene: TRBD1; j_gene: TRBJ2-3; v_gene: TRBV20-1; CDR3aa: CSAVGGETSTDTQYF; CDR3nt: TGCAGTGCCGTAGGGGGCGAGACTAGCACAGATACGCAGTATTTT
abundance: .; d_gene: TRBD2; j_gene: TRBJ2-3; v_gene: TRBV24-1; CDR3aa: CATSDFRLAESTDTQYF; CDR3nt: TGTGCCACCAGTGATTTCCGACTAGCGGAGAGCACAGATACGCAGTATTTT
abundance: .; d_gene: .; j_gene: TRBJ2-2; v_gene: TRBV12-3/TRBV12-4; CDR3aa: CASSLGYAGELFF; CDR3nt: TGTGCCAGCAGTTTAGGCTATGCCGGGGAGCTGTTTTTT
abundance: few; d_gene: .; j_gene: TRBJ2-7; v_gene: TRBV19; CDR3aa: CASSIGTGPYEQYF; CDR3nt: TGTGCCAGTAGTATAGGAACAGGGCCCTACGAGCAGTACTTC
abundance: few; d_gene: .; j_gene: TRBJ1-1; v_gene: TRBV4-1; CDR3aa: CASSQDWGGNSGGAFF; CDR3nt: TGCGCCAGCAGCCAAGACTGGGGGGGAAATTCGGGGGGAGCTTTCTTT
abundance: few; d_gene: TRBD1; j_gene: TRBJ2-1; v_gene: TRBV5-1; CDR3aa: CASSSGTGNRNEQFF; CDR3nt: TGCGCCAGCAGCTCCGGGACAGGGAATCGCAATGAGCAGTTCTTC
abundance: few; d_gene: .; j_gene: TRBJ2-1; v_gene: TRBV14; CDR3aa: CASSAIWDEQFF; CDR3nt: TGTGCCAGCAGCGCCATCTGGGATGAGCAGTTCTTC
abundance: .; d_gene: .; j_gene: TRBJ2-7; v_gene: TRBV20-1; CDR3aa: CSGLGGMDEQYF; CDR3nt: TGCAGTGGATTAGGGGGGATGGACGAGCAGTACTTC
abundance: few; d_gene: .; j_gene: TRBJ1-2; v_gene: TRBV30; CDR3aa: CAWSVRGIHGYGYTF; CDR3nt: TGTGCCTGGAGTGTACGGGGTATTCATGGGTATGGCTACACCTTC
abundance: many; d_gene: .; j_gene: TRBJ2-7; v_gene: TRBV9; CDR3aa: CASSVFPGPLYEQYF; CDR3nt: TGTGCCAGCAGCGTTTTTCCCGGTCCATTATACGAGCAGTACTTC
abundance: .; d_gene: .; j_gene: TRBJ1-2; v_gene: TRBV6-1; CDR3aa: CASGTHLSYGYTF; CDR3nt: TGTGCCAGCGGTACCCACCTCAGCTATGGCTACACCTTC
abundance: .; d_gene: .; j_gene: TRBJ1-2; v_gene: TRBV20-1; CDR3aa: CSARSVGANYGYTF; CDR3nt: TGCAGTGCTAGATCGGTAGGAGCTAACTATGGCTACACCTTC
abundance: many; d_gene: .; j_gene: TRBJ2-1; v_gene: TRBV7-3; CDR3aa: CASSLDEAARQFF; CDR3nt: TGTGCCAGCAGCTTAGACGAGGCGGCTAGGCAGTTCTTC
abundance: .; d_gene: TRBD2; j_gene: TRBJ2-7; v_gene: TRBV30; CDR3aa: CAWRRGEQYF; CDR3nt: TGTGCCTGGAGGCGGGGGGAGCAGTACTTC
abundance: few; d_gene: .; j_gene: TRBJ1-1; v_gene: TRBV29-1; CDR3aa: CSVVGFNTEAFF; CDR3nt: TGCAGCGTTGTGGGGTTTAACACTGAAGCTTTCTTT
abundance: many; d_gene: .; j_gene: TRBJ2-7; v_gene: TRBV24-1; CDR3aa: CATSDSGQGEQYF; CDR3nt: TGTGCCACCAGTGATTCAGGGCAGGGCGAGCAGTACTTC
abundance: once; d_gene: TRBD2; j_gene: TRBJ2-5; v_gene: TRBV29-1; CDR3aa: CSASPPGLEGNEQYF; CDR3nt: TGCAGCGCCTCACCTCCGGGACTAGAGGGCAATGAGCAGTACTTC
abundance: few; d_gene: .; j_gene: TRBJ2-1; v_gene: TRBV10-1; CDR3aa: CASSGSSAQGNEQFF; CDR3nt: TGCGCCAGCAGCGGATCTAGCGCCCAGGGCAATGAGCAGTTCTTC
abundance: .; d_gene: .; j_gene: TRBJ2-7; v_gene: TRBV30; CDR3aa: CAWSPGGEQYF; CDR3nt: TGTGCCTGGAGTCCGGGGGGCGAACAGTACTTC
abundance: .; d_gene: .; j_gene: TRBJ2-7; v_gene: TRBV11-2; CDR3aa: CASSLRVGVSYEQYF; CDR3nt: TGTGCCAGCAGCTTACGGGTAGGGGTCTCCTACGAGCAGTACTTC
abundance: few; d_gene: TRBD2; j_gene: TRBJ2-7; v_gene: TRBV27; CDR3aa: CASRGGIAGGYEQYF; CDR3nt: TGTGCCAGCAGGGGGGGGATAGCGGGGGGCTACGAGCAGTACTTC
abundance: .; d_gene: .; j_gene: TRBJ2-1; v_gene: TRBV7-6; CDR3aa: CASSSNPLGRVF; CDR3nt: TGTGCCAGCAGCTCAAACCCTCTAGGGCGGGTCTTC
abundance: .; d_gene: TRBD2; j_gene: TRBJ2-7; v_gene: TRBV20-1; CDR3aa: CSAATGTSGTCEQYF; CDR3nt: TGCAGTGCCGCCACCGGGACTAGCGGAACCTGCGAGCAGTACTTC
abundance: few; d_gene: .; j_gene: TRBJ2-5; v_gene: TRBV4-1; CDR3aa: CASSRVSDNQETQYF; CDR3nt: TGCGCCAGCAGCCGAGTGTCGGACAACCAAGAGACCCAGTACTTC
abundance: few; d_gene: TRBD2; j_gene: TRBJ2-1; v_gene: TRBV7-3; CDR3aa: CASSLKRQGAGDYNEQFF; CDR3nt: TGTGCCAGCAGCTTAAAGCGACAAGGGGCGGGGGATTACAATGAGCAGTTCTTC